This T cell receptor (beta chain) originates from a study of blood T cell repertoires in COVID-19 (dated by TCRdb to 2018 to 2020). Regarding the study in general: The collaborator samples originated in the United States, Italy and Spain and spanned the acute and convalescent phases of COVID-19. Deeply sampled blood TCRbeta repertoires from subjects exposed to, actively infected with, or recovered from COVID-19 were included in the dataset. Nearly every sample came with metadata listing a de-identified subject ID, COVID-19 status, age in years and sex. A freely available public database, intended as a resource for researchers studying the immune response to SARS-CoV-2, is where the repertoires were released. The samples were drawn from the first 160 participants of the ongoing ImmuneRACE study and from over 950 subjects provided by 6 global collaborators. The prospective study material was composed of cDNA or gDNA derived from T cells, B-cell-depleted T cells, or PBMCs. HLA class I and class II types, where available, came from metadata supplied by the sample provider rather than from assay-based typing. Here is what the overall study found, with its caveats: The amount of clinical and demographic metadata varied by source and participant and was provided uncurated.

One collaborating source in Seattle enrolled patients during active infection and followed them longitudinally through the course of disease. Collaborating institutions collected whole blood in K2EDTA tubes following their own protocols. For TCRbeta analysis, collaborators shipped samples as frozen whole blood, isolated PBMCs, or DNA extracted from either of those sample types. Per the germline V gene, SGHDT is the CDR1 and YYEEEE is the CDR2. Taken from cysteine to phenylalanine, the CDR3 has 14 residues. Only the CDR3 part of the read is kept: 42 bases, read in frame from the first base. V has 5 bases trimmed and J has 4 bases trimmed; junction bases matching no gene number 9. A remark on this clone: It lacks a known antigen. No base-level quality is on record; no much larger clone is a single base apart.

TCRbeta CDR3 regions were amplified from genomic DNA by means of the immunoSEQ Assay, a bias-controlled multiplex PCR. The published analysis was carried out like this. The number of nucleated cells in each sample was estimated from the amplification of reference gene primers within the assay. To quantify the absolute abundance of each unique TCRbeta CDR3 rearrangement, sequence reads were collapsed and filtered. For each sample, productive Simpson clonality was calculated as the square root of Simpson's diversity index over productive rearrangements. Sourced from immuneACCESS, this table was stored by TCRdb with only in-frame sequences that have V and J called. A share of the clones is absent; for the studies checked, an unresolved V gene accounts for under half, and the remainder has no known explanation. Clone size and V and J calls were adopted from that table, with D and trimming inferred from the DNA. In this sample the table shows 450,000 or so clones, nearly 90% of which occur a single time. The ten largest clones take up around 0.92% of the sample.

The chain couples TRBV5-6 to TRBJ2-7; TRBD1 fits 7 bases in the junction. The receptor was isolated from a man aged 18 to 29 with COVID-19, enrolled during active disease. The sample comprised peripheral blood. The encoded CDR3 is CASRTRQGHYEQYF. In nucleotide form, the sequence is TGTGCCAGCAGAACCCGACAGGGTCATTACGAGCAGTACTTC.